This TCR beta chain came from a study of CD8+ T cells in alopecia areata. Study-level background: Treated patients received oral tofacitinib, 5 to 10 mg twice daily. The duration of tofacitinib was 6 to 18 months, with 6 months off drug afterward.

Germline lookup yields CDR1 MNHEY and CDR2 SMNVEV (reference sequence). The V end was cut by 5 bases, the J end by 9 bases, with 8 bases between. This CDR3 comprises 12 residues. Extracted RNA was reverse transcribed, and the resulting cDNA served as sequencing template. Repertoires were generated with immunoSEQ multiplex PCR, while TCRdb's copy carries only in-frame clones and drops some. This repertoire shows approximately 150,000 clones, just over 65% found once; its top ten account for approximately 10%. Regarding the study as a whole: Patients displayed less clarity in TCR sharing than mice, a finding possibly related to HLA. Clonality was higher in lesional than normal scalp, especially in alopecia totalis/universalis.

On this clone: Its antigen remains unknown. Other nucleotide sequences from this sample produce the same CDR3.

The rearrangement uses TRBV27 and TRBJ1-6; D is perhaps TRBD1 (5 bases). The sequence derives from a human donor with alopecia areata. The sequencing used CD8+ T cells sorted from blood, collected at week 0. CDR3: CASSTGGSPLHF. In nucleotides, the CDR3 is TGTGCCAGCAGTACGGGGGGTTCACCCCTCCACTTT.